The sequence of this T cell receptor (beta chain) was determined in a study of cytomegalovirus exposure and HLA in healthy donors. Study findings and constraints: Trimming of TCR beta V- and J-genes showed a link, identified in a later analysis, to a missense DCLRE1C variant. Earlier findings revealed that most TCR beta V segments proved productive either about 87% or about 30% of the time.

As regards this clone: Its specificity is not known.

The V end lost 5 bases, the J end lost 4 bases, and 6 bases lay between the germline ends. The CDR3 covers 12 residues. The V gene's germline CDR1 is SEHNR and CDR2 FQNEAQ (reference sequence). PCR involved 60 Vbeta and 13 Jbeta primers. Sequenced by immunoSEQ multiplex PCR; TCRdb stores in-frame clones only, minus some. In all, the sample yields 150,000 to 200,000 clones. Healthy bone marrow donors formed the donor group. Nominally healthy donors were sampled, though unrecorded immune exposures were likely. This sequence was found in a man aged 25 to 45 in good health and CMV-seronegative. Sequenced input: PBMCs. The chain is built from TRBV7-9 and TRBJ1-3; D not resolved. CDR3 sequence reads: CASSPQGNTIYF. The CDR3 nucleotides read TGTGCCAGCAGCCCACAGGGAAACACCATATATTTT.